The source of this T cell receptor beta chain is a study of T cells in Graves' hyperthyroidism and ophthalmopathy. Overall study results and limits: Ophthalmopathy and stable hyperthyroidism were told apart by a 13 V-J model.

The V gene's germline CDR1 is SEHNR and CDR2 FQNEAQ (reference sequence). The CDR3 consists of 15 residues. Trimming took off 5 bases at V and 3 bases at J, with 14 bases between the two ends. In this sample, this clonotype turned up many times. Its antigen is unidentified. TCR beta CDR3 region amplification was performed from RNA transcripts. A first-round RT-PCR of the TCR CDR3 used the HTBI primer set. From the multiplex PCR reads, TCRdb called clonotypes with MiXCR, one entry per CDR3 protein. This table has roughly 720,000 distinct CDR3 sequences, 17% appearing once. Graves' hyperthyroidism was deemed stable absent ophthalmopathy progression within 18 months. A patient was excluded if there was uncontrolled infection, other autoimmune disease, pregnancy or lactation.

The sequence came from a man in his fifties with Graves' hyperthyroidism. The source material was blood. The V gene is TRBV7-9, the J gene TRBJ2-1; the D gene is possibly TRBD1 (6 bases). The CDR3 sequence: CASSGNDRHYNEQFF. In DNA form, the CDR3 reads TGTGCCAGCAGCGGAAATGACAGGCACTACAATGAGCAGTTCTTC.